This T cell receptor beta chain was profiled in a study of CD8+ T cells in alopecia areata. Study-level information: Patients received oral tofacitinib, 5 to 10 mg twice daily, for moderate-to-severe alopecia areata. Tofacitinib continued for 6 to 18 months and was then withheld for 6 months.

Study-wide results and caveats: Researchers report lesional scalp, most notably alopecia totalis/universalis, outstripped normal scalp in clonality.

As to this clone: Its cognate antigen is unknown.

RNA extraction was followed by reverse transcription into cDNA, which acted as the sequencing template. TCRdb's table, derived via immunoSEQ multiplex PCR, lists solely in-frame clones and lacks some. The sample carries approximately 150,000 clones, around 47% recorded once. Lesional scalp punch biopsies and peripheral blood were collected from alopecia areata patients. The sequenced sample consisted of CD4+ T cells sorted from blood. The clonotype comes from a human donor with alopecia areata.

The CDR3 loop is CASSLVRADTQYF. CDR3 nucleotide sequence: TGTGCCAGCAGCTTAGTAAGGGCAGATACGCAGTATTTT. This rearrangement joins TRBV11-3 to TRBJ2-3; D is unresolved. Germline CDR1 is SGHNT and CDR2 is YENEEA. Trimming took 1 base from V and 4 from J, leaving 6 bases between them. The CDR3 consists of 13 residues.